This TCR beta chain derives from a study of shared clonotypes between healthy human individuals. Study-level points and caveats: Non-shared clonotypes displayed generation probabilities falling below those of clonotypes present in all four donors.

Details on this clone: What it binds is not known.

Replicate PCRs run on sorted subsets employed approximately 200 ng DNA, approximately 30,000 T cell genomes. TCRdb keeps only in-frame clones here, not all; method: immunoSEQ multiplex PCR. The sample lists roughly 2 million clones, under 97% seen once, with more than 0.1% in the top ten. CDR3 size: 15 residues. Germline-derived CDR1 and CDR2 are MGHRA and YSYEKL. Trimming took off 0 bases at V and 5 bases at J, with 13 bases between the two ends. The chain is built from TRBV4-1 and TRBJ1-2; D remains unclear. Sequenced: naive CD4+ T cells sorted from blood. Subset indicated: CD45RA+ positively selected. The clonotype comes from a man aged 18 to 35 in good health. The CDR3 DNA is TGCGCCAGCAGCCAAGAAACAGCCCTCCAATATGGCTACACCTTC. Its translation: CASSQETALQYGYTF.